This TCR beta chain appears in the sequencing data of a study of T cell changes during pregnancy in multiple sclerosis. Here immunoSEQ multiplex PCR was the method, and the copy in TCRdb shows in-frame clones only, minus some. The sample carries tens of thousands of clones, roughly 90% recorded once. Here the sequenced sample was peripheral blood, taken in the second trimester of pregnancy. The receptor was derived from a female donor in good health, enrolled as a control in a pregnancy study.

The CDR3 coding sequence is TGTGCCAGTAGGGCCTCACTAGCGGGAGGCAATGAGCAGTTCTTC. Translated: CASRASLAGGNEQFF. This chain links TRBV19 with TRBJ2-1; 12 bases agree with TRBD2. V shed 6 bases, J shed 6 bases, and the junction held 6 bases outside the gene matches. Looked up from germline, CDR1 is LNHDA and CDR2 is SQIVND (reference sequence). CDR3 length: 15 residues.